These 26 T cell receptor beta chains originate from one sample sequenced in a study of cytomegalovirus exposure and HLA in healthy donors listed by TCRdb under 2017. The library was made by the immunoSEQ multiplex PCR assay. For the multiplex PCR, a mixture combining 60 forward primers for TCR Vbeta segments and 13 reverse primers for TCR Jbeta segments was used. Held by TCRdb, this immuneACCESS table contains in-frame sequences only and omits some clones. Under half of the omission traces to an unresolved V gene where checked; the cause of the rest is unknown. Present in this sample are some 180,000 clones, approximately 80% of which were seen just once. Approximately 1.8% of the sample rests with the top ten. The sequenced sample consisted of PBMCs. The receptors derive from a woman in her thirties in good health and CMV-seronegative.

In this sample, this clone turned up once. CDR3 sequence (DNA): TGTGCCAGCGCACGGGGGACTAGCGGGAGAAGAGCAGATACGCAGTATTTT. This sequence encodes CASARGTSGRRADTQYF. This chain joins TRBV9 and TRBJ2-3, with 14 bases fitting TRBD2. CDR1 and CDR2 (germline): SGDLS, YYNGEE. The CDR3 spans 17 residues. The J segment lost 4 bases and the V segment lost 7 bases, leaving 11 bases of the junction unmatched.

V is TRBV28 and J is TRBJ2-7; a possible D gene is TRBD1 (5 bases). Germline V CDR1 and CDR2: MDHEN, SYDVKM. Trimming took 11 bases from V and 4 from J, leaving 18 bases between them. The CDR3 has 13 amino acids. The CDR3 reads CAGKQVGTYEQYF. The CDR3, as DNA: TGTGCCGGTAAACAGGTGGGAACGTACGAGCAGTACTTC.

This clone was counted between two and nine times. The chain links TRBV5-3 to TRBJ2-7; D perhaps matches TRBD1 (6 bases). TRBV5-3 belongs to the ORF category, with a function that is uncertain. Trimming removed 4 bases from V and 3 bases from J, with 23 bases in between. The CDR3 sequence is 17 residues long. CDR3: CARSQSALTGIYYEQYF. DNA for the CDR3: TGTGCCAGAAGCCAAAGCGCCTTAACAGGGATCTACTACGAGCAGTACTTC.

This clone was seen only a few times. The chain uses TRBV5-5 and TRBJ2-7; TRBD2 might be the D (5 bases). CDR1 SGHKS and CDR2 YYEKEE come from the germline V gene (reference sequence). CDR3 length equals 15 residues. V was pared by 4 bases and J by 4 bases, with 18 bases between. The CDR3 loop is CASSRPGIGGYEQYF. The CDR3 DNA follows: TGTGCCAGCAGCCGACCGGGGATAGGTGGTTACGAGCAGTACTTC. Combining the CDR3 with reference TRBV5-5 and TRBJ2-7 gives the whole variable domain DAGVTQSPTHLIKTRGQQVTLRCSPISGHKSVSWYQQVLGQGPQFIFQYYEKEERGRGNFPDRFSARQFPNYSSELNVNALLLGDSALYLCASSRPGIGGYEQYFGPGTRLTVT.

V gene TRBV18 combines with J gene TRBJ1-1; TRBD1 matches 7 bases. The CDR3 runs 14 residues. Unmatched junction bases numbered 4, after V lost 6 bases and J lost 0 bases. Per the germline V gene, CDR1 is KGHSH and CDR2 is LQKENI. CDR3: CASSATGLNTEAFF. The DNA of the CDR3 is TGTGCCAGCTCGGCGACAGGGTTGAACACTGAAGCTTTCTTT.

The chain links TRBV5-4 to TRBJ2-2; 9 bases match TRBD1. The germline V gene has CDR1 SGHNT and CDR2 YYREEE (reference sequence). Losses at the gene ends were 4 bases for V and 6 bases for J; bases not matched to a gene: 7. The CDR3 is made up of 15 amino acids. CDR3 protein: CASSTGQGKAGELFF. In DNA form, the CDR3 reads TGTGCCAGCAGCACGGGACAGGGCAAGGCCGGGGAGCTGTTTTTT.

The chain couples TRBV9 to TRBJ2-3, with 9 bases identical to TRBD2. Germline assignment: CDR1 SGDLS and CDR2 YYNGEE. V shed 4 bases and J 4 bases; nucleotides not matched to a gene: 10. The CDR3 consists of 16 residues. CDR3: CASSTPGTSSADTQYF. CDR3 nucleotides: TGTGCCAGCAGCACTCCCGGGACTAGCTCGGCAGATACGCAGTATTTT.

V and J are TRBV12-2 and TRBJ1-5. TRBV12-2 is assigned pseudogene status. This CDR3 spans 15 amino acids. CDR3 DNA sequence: TGTGCAAGTCGCCACCGGGGGTATAGCAATCAGCCCCAGCATTTT. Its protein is CASRHRGYSNQPQHF.

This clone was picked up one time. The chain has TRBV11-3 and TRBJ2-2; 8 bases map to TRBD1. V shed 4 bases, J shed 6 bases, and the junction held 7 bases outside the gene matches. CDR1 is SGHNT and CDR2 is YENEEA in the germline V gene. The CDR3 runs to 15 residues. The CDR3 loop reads CASSSGQGRPGELFF. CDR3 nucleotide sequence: TGTGCCAGCAGCTCCGGACAGGGTCGGCCCGGGGAGCTGTTTTTT.

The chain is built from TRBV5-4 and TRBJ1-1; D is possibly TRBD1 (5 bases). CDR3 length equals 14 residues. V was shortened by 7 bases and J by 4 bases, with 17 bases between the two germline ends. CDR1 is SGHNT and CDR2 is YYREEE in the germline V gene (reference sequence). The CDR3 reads CASARQGVGTEAFF. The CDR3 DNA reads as TGTGCCAGCGCTCGACAAGGGGTCGGCACTGAAGCTTTCTTT.

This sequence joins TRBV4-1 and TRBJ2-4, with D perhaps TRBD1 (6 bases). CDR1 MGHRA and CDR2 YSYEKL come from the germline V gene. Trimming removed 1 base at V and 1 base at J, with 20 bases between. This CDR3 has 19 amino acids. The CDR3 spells CASSQGLLGAAFAKNIQYF. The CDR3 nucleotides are TGCGCCAGCAGCCAAGGATTACTGGGGGCCGCATTTGCCAAAAACATTCAGTACTTC.

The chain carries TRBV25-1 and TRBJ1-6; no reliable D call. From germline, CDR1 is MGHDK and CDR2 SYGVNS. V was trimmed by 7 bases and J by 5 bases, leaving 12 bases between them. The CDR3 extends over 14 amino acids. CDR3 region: CASIGSVHNSPLHF. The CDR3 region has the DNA TGTGCCAGCATCGGGTCGGTACATAATTCACCCCTCCACTTT. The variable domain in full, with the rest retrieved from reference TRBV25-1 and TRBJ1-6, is EADIYQTPRYLVIGTGKKITLECSQTMGHDKMYWYQQDPGMELHLIHYSYGVNSTEKGDLSSESTVSRIRTEHFPLTLESARPSHTSQYLCASIGSVHNSPLHFGNGTRLTVT.

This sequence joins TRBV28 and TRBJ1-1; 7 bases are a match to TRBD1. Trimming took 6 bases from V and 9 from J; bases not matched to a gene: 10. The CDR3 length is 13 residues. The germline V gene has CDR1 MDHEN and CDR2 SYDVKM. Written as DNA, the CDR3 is TGTGCCAGCAGCCGAGACAGGGTACACAAAGCTTTCTTT. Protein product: CASSRDRVHKAFF.

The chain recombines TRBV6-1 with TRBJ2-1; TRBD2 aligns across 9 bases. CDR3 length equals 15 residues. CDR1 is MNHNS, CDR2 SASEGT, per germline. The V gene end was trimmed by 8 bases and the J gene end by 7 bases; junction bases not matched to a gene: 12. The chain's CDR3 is CASWVGIAGDNEQFF. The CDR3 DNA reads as TGTGCCAGCTGGGTCGGAATAGCGGGGGATAATGAGCAGTTCTTC.

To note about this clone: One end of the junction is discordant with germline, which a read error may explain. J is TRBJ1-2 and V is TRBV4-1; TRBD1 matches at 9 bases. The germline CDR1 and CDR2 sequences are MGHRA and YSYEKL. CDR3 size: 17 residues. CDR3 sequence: CASSPGQGSRNNYGHTF. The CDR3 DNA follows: TGCGCCAGCAGCCCCGGACAGGGGAGCCGTAATAACTATGGCCACACCTTC.

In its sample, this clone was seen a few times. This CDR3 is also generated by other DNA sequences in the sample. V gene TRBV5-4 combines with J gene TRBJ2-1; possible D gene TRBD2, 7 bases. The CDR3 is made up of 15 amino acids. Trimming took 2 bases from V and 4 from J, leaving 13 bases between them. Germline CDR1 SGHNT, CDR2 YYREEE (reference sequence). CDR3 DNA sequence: TGTGCCAGCAGCTTAGGCGGGGGCGGATACAATGAGCAGTTCTTC. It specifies CASSLGGGGYNEQFF.

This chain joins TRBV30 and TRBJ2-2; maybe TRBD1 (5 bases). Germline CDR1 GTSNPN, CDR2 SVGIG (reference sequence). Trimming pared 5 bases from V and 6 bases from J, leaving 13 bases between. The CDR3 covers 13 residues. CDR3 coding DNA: TGTGCCTGGGCTACAGGTGTGGCCGGGGAGCTGTTTTTT. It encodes CAWATGVAGELFF.

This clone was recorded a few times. In nucleotides, the CDR3 is TGCGCCAGCAGTAGGACAGCCGGTTTGATGGAGACTGAAGCTTTCTTT. Translated, it gives CASSRTAGLMETEAFF. The chain has TRBV5-1 and TRBJ1-1, with D possibly TRBD1 on 6 matching bases. The CDR3 has 16 residues. Germline loops: CDR1 SGHRS, CDR2 YFSETQ. V lost 5 bases, J lost 5 bases, and 22 bases lay in between.

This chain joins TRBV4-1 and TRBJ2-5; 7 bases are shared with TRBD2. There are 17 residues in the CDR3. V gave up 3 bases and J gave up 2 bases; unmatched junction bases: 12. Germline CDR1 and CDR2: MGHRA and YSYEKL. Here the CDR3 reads CASSQGMSGTFQETQYF. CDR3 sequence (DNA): TGCGCCAGCAGCCAGGGTATGAGCGGGACCTTTCAAGAGACCCAGTACTTC.

The CDR3 sequence: CASSFSLFARMNTEAFF. The DNA of the CDR3 is TGTGCCAGCAGCTTCTCGTTGTTTGCCAGAATGAACACTGAAGCTTTCTTT. The chain couples TRBV7-8 to TRBJ1-1; no firm D call. V gave up 3 bases and J gave up 0 bases, with 17 bases separating them. There are 17 residues in the CDR3. Per the germline V gene, CDR1 is SGHVS and CDR2 is FQNEAQ.

DNA for the CDR3: TGTGCCTGGAGCTGGGGGGGCTCTGACGATCAGCCCCAGCATTTT. This codes for CAWSWGGSDDQPQHF. This chain links TRBV30 with TRBJ1-5; possibly TRBD1 for D (6 bases). The V gene's germline CDR1 is GTSNPN and CDR2 SVGIG (reference sequence). There are 15 residues in the CDR3. The V end was cut by 3 bases, the J end by 5 bases, with 17 bases between.

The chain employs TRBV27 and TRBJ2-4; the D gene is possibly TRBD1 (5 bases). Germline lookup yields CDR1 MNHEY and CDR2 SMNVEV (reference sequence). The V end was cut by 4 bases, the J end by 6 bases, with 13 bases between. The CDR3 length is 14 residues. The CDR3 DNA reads TGTGCCAGCAGTTCGCAGGGTGGCGGAAACATTCAGTACTTC. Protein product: CASSSQGGGNIQYF.

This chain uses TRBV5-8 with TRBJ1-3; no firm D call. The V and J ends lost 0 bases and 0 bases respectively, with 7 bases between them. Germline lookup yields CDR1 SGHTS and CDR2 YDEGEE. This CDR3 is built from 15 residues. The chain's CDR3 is CASSLGLSSGNTIYF. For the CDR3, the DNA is TGTGCCAGCAGCTTGGGACTAAGCTCTGGAAACACCATATATTTT.

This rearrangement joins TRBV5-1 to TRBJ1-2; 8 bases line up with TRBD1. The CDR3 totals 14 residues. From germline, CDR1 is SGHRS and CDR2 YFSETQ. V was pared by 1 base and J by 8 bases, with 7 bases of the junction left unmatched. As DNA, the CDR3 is TGCGCCAGCAGCTTGCAGACAGGGGATTACGGCTACACCTTC. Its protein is CASSLQTGDYGYTF.

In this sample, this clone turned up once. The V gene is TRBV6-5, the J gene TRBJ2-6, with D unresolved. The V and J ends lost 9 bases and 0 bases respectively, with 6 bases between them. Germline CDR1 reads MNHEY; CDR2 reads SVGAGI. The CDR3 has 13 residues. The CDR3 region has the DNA TGTGCCAGTAAAAACTCTGGGGCCAACGTCCTGACTTTC. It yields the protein CASKNSGANVLTF.

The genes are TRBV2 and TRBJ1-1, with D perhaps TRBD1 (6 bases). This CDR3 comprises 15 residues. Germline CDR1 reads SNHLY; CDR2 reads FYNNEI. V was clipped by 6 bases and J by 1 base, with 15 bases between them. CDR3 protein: CASRSHQGTNTEAFF. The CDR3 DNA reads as TGTGCCAGCAGGAGCCATCAGGGGACGAACACTGAAGCTTTCTTT.